The next 24 T cell receptor beta chains were all read from a single sample in a study of a mutant IDH1 vaccine in newly diagnosed glioma. Which antigens these TCRs recognize remains unknown. Time point here: week 47, end of study. In every dose of vaccine, 300 ug of mutant IDH1 20-mer peptide was given alongside topical imiquimod. TCRdb's table, derived via immunoSEQ multiplex PCR, lists solely in-frame clones and lacks some. The sample contains about 59,000 clones, 80% to 85% of which appear only once. The material sequenced was PBMCs, taken from a glioma patient whose treatment included an IDH1 peptide vaccine. The receptors were gathered from a young man with glioma.

J is TRBJ1-5 and V is TRBV7-8; 7 bases align to TRBD1. Trimming cost V 2 bases and J 0 bases; bases outside gene matches: 16. This CDR3 contains 20 residues. The germline V gene has CDR1 SGHVS and CDR2 FQNEAQ. The CDR3 region has the DNA TGTGCCAGCAGCTTATCATCCCGCCGGACAGGCAGGTATAGCAATCAGCCCCAGCATTTT. This translates into CASSLSSRRTGRYSNQPQHF. Full variable domain (outside the CDR3, taken from reference TRBV7-8 and TRBJ1-5): GAGVSQSPRYKVAKRGQDVALRCDPISGHVSLFWYQQALGQGPEFLTYFQNEAQLDKSGLPSDRFFAERPEGSVSTLKIQRTQQEDSAVYLCASSLSSRRTGRYSNQPQHFGDGTRLSIL.

The chain has TRBV18 and TRBJ2-2; D uncertain. The ends were cut back, 1 base at V and 0 bases at J, with 12 bases in the middle. The CDR3 extends over 17 amino acids. In germline, CDR1 is KGHSH, CDR2 LQKENI. The CDR3 sequence is CASSPQLQIANTGELFF. CDR3 bases: TGTGCCAGCTCACCACAGTTACAGATCGCGAACACCGGGGAGCTGTTTTTT. Combining the CDR3 with reference TRBV18 and TRBJ2-2 gives the whole variable domain NAGVMQNPRHLVRRRGQEARLRCSPMKGHSHVYWYRQLPEEGLKFMVYLQKENIIDESGMPKERFSAEFPKEGPSILRIQQVVRGDSAAYFCASSPQLQIANTGELFFGEGSRLTVL.

This rearrangement joins TRBV29-1 to TRBJ2-3; D tentatively fits TRBD1 or TRBD2 (5 bases each). CDR3 length: 12 residues. V was pared by 2 bases and J by 8 bases, with 11 bases between. The germline V gene encodes CDR1 SQVTM and CDR2 ANQGSEA. The CDR3 loop is CSVEKGEITQYF. DNA of the CDR3: TGCAGCGTTGAAAAAGGGGAGATTACGCAGTATTTT.

The genes are TRBV6-6 and TRBJ1-2, with unresolved D. CDR3 length equals 11 residues. CDR1 is MNHNY and CDR2 is SVGAGI in the germline V gene (reference sequence). The ends were cut back, 11 bases at V and 4 bases at J, with 11 bases in the middle. The CDR3 sequence is CAVSTAYGYTF. In nucleotides, the CDR3 is TGTGCCGTATCCACAGCCTATGGCTACACCTTC.

This chain links TRBV5-1 with TRBJ1-1, with 7 bases that match TRBD1. The ends lost 2 bases at V and 0 bases at J; junction bases unmatched: 4. Germline lookup yields CDR1 SGHRS and CDR2 YFSETQ. The CDR3 is 15 residues long. The CDR3 DNA follows: TGCGCCAGCAGCTTAACCGGGACAGTGAACACTGAAGCTTTCTTT. This sequence encodes CASSLTGTVNTEAFF.

The chain is built from TRBV10-3 and TRBJ2-1; D is possibly TRBD1 (6 bases). Germline V lookup: CDR1 ENHRY, CDR2 SYGVKD. CDR3 length: 13 residues. V was trimmed by 0 bases and J by 10 bases, leaving 10 bases between them. In DNA, the CDR3 is TGTGCCATCAGTGAGTCAGGGGGTTGGGAGCAGTTCTTC. This translates into CAISESGGWEQFF.

The rearrangement uses TRBV19 and TRBJ2-1; 11 nucleotides agree with TRBD2. Looked up from germline, CDR1 is LNHDA and CDR2 is SQIVND (reference sequence). The V segment lost 7 bases and the J segment 6 bases; nucleotides outside the gene matches: 5. This CDR3 spans 14 amino acids. CDR3 nucleotide sequence: TGTGCCAGTACCACTAGCGGGGGATTCAATGAGCAGTTCTTC. This gives the protein CASTTSGGFNEQFF.

This chain joins TRBV7-9 and TRBJ1-2, with no clear D. Germline CDR1 SEHNR, CDR2 FQNEAQ (reference sequence). The CDR3 is made up of 15 amino acids. The V and J ends lost 5 bases and 3 bases respectively, with 16 bases between them. The CDR3 DNA reads as TGTGCCAGCAGCCCCCTCAAAGGCAGGTACTATGGCTACACCTTC. As protein: CASSPLKGRYYGYTF.

The chain is built from TRBV4-2 and TRBJ1-2; D gene ambiguous. CDR1 is LGHNA, CDR2 YNFKEQ, per germline. Trimming took 0 bases from V and 0 from J, leaving 8 bases between them. This CDR3 contains 15 residues. The DNA of the CDR3 is TGTGCCAGCAGCCAAGATTGGGGAGCTAACTATGGCTACACCTTC. Translated: CASSQDWGANYGYTF.

CDR3 loop: CAFRQGINSPLHF. The DNA for the CDR3 is TGTGCCTTCCGACAGGGTATTAATTCACCCCTCCACTTT. J is TRBJ1-6 and V is TRBV7-2, with 7 bases fitting TRBD1. The germline V gene has CDR1 SGHTA and CDR2 FQGNSA. Unmatched junction bases numbered 7, after V lost 11 bases and J lost 6 bases. The CDR3 contains 13 residues.

V is TRBV5-1 and J is TRBJ1-5; 8 nucleotides match TRBD1. The ends lost 1 base at V and 6 bases at J; junction bases unmatched: 3. This CDR3 region has 14 residues. Germline lookup yields CDR1 SGHRS and CDR2 YFSETQ. The CDR3, as DNA: TGCGCCAGCAGCTTGACAGGGGGTTCTCAGCCCCAGCATTTT. The encoded protein is CASSLTGGSQPQHF.

The chain employs TRBV5-1 and TRBJ2-6; D gene uncertain. The CDR3 has 18 residues. V lost 0 bases to trimming and J lost 1 base, with 14 bases between them. Germline loops: CDR1 SGHRS, CDR2 YFSETQ. The CDR3 DNA is TGCGCCAGCAGCTTGGAGGCAGCCCAGGCATCTGGGGCCAACGTCCTGACTTTC. Translating it yields CASSLEAAQASGANVLTF.

This clone was picked up one time. The chain has TRBV30 and TRBJ1-2; TRBD1 matches at 7 bases. Trimming cost V 1 base and J 8 bases; bases outside gene matches: 7. CDR1 and CDR2 (germline): GTSNPN, SVGIG (reference sequence). The CDR3 is 13 residues long. The CDR3 sequence: CAWSDRGPQGYTF. Here the CDR3 DNA reads TGTGCCTGGAGTGACAGGGGCCCTCAGGGCTACACCTTC.

The J gene is TRBJ2-5, the V gene TRBV18, with 13 nucleotides matching TRBD2. CDR3 length: 15 amino acids. Trimming took 4 bases from V and 4 from J; bases not matched to a gene: 3. Germline-derived CDR1 and CDR2 are KGHSH and LQKENI. This CDR3 is CASSQGLAGIETQYF. DNA of the CDR3: TGTGCCAGCTCACAGGGACTAGCGGGGATAGAGACCCAGTACTTC.

This clone was counted a single time. This chain connects TRBV28 to TRBJ1-1; perhaps TRBD1 as D (5 bases). Germline V gene lookup returns CDR1 MDHEN and CDR2 SYDVKM. The CDR3 has 14 amino acids. Trimming left V 1 base short and J 1 base short, with 7 bases between. CDR3 region: CASSLSGGNTEAFF. CDR3 in DNA: TGTGCCAGCAGTTTATCCGGGGGGAACACTGAAGCTTTCTTT.

This chain joins TRBV5-6 and TRBJ2-2; tentative D call: TRBD1 (6 bases). Germline CDR1 and CDR2: SGHDT and YYEEEE. The CDR3 contains 15 residues. The V gene lost 2 bases and the J gene lost 2 bases, with 10 bases spanning the gap. In DNA, the CDR3 is TGTGCCAGCAGCTTTTCGGACAGAAACACCGGGGAGCTGTTTTTT. Its protein is CASSFSDRNTGELFF.

This clone was recorded a few times. This chain links TRBV4-1 with TRBJ1-1, with D perhaps TRBD1 (5 bases). Germline values: CDR1 MGHRA, CDR2 YSYEKL. With 1 base removed from V and 4 bases from J, the gap between germline ends came to 10 bases. The CDR3 length is 14 residues. The CDR3 sequence is CASSQVQTVTEAFF. CDR3 sequence (DNA): TGCGCCAGCAGCCAAGTTCAGACAGTCACTGAAGCTTTCTTT.

This clone has only a few counts. The chain carries TRBV19 and TRBJ1-5; D call uncertain. Germline-derived CDR1 and CDR2 are LNHDA and SQIVND (reference sequence). V gave up 8 bases and J gave up 0 bases, with 11 bases separating them. The CDR3 covers 14 residues. The CDR3, as DNA: TGTGCCAGTGAACTCTGGGGTAGCAATCAGCCCCAGCATTTT. Its translation: CASELWGSNQPQHF. Drawing the rest from reference TRBV19 and TRBJ1-5, the complete variable domain is DGGITQSPKYLFRKEGQNVTLSCEQNLNHDAMYWYRQDPGQGLRLIYYSQIVNDFQKGDIAEGYSVSREKKESFPLTVTSAQKNPTAFYLCASELWGSNQPQHFGDGTRLSIL.

The gene calls are TRBV27 and TRBJ2-2; TRBD1 is a possible D gene (5 bases). The V end was cut by 3 bases, the J end by 4 bases, with 12 bases between. This CDR3 spans 15 amino acids. Germline-derived CDR1 and CDR2 are MNHEY and SMNVEV (reference sequence). In DNA, the CDR3 is TGTGCCAGCAGTTTTGGGCAGGGCTCCACCGGGGAGCTGTTTTTT. It encodes CASSFGQGSTGELFF.

The CDR3 DNA is TGCGCCAGCAGTGCGGACAGTAACAATGAGCAGTTCTTC. This codes for CASSADSNNEQFF. The J gene is TRBJ2-1, the V gene TRBV10-1, with D tentatively TRBD1 (6 bases). Trimming took off 4 bases at V and 5 bases at J, with 9 bases between the two ends. Germline V lookup: CDR1 WNHNN, CDR2 SYGVQD (reference sequence). The CDR3 runs 13 residues.

The sample holds a few counts of this clone. This chain uses TRBV6-4 with TRBJ2-1, with D uncertain. The CDR3 runs to 13 residues. Germline V gene lookup returns CDR1 MRHNA and CDR2 SNTAGT. V lost 3 bases to trimming and J lost 4 bases, with 7 bases between them. CDR3 region: CASSENSYNEQFF. The DNA of the CDR3 is TGTGCCAGCAGTGAGAACAGTTACAATGAGCAGTTCTTC.

J is TRBJ1-5 and V is TRBV27; the D is unclear. The V end lost 8 bases, the J end lost 3 bases, and 14 bases lay between the germline ends. There are 14 residues in the CDR3. CDR1 and CDR2 from the germline V gene are MNHEY and SMNVEV (reference sequence). CDR3 region: CASGLGSSNQPQHF. CDR3 in DNA: TGTGCCAGCGGACTGGGATCCTCCAATCAGCCCCAGCATTTT.

This clone was picked up one time. The V call is TRBV5-4, the J call TRBJ2-2; no reliable D call. Germline V gives CDR1 SGHNT, CDR2 YYREEE (reference sequence). This CDR3 is built from 13 residues. V lost 6 bases, J lost 4 bases, and 10 bases lay in between. CDR3 sequence: CASIFQATGELFF. The CDR3 coding sequence is TGTGCCAGCATCTTCCAAGCCACCGGGGAGCTGTTTTTT.

This chain joins TRBV18 and TRBJ1-6, with 8 bases that match TRBD1. The CDR3 sequence is 18 residues long. Germline V gene lookup returns CDR1 KGHSH and CDR2 LQKENI. J lost 6 bases, V lost 3 bases, and 13 bases had no gene match. The CDR3 loop reads CASSPTTGVPKSNSPLHF. The CDR3 DNA reads TGTGCCAGCTCACCGACGACAGGGGTTCCGAAGAGTAATTCACCCCTCCACTTT.